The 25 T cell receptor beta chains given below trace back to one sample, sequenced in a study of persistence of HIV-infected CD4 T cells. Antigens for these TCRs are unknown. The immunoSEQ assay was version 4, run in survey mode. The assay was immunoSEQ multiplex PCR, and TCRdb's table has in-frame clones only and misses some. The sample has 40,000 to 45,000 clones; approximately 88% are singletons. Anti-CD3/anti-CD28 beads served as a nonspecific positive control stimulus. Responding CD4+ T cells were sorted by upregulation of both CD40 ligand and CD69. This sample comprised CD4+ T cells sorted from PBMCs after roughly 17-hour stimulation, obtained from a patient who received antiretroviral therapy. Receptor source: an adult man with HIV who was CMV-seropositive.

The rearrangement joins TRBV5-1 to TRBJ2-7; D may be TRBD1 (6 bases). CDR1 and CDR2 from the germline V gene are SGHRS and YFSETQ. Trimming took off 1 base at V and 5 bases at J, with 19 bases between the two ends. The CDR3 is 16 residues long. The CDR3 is CASSLSPGHGFDEQYF. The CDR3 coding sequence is TGCGCCAGCAGCTTGTCCCCGGGACACGGATTTGACGAGCAGTACTTC.

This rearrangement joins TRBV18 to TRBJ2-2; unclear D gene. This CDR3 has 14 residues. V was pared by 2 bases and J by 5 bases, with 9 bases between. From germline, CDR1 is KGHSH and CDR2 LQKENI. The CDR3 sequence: CASSPGVRTGELFF. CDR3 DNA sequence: TGTGCCAGCTCACCAGGGGTGCGGACCGGGGAGCTGTTTTTT.

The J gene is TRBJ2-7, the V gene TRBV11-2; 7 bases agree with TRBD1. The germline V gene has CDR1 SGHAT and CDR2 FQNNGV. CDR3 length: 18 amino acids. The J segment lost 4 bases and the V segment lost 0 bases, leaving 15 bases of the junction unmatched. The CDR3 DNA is TGTGCCAGCAGCTTAGATCAAATACGGCAGGGGGATGGGTACGAGCAGTACTTC. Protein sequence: CASSLDQIRQGDGYEQYF.

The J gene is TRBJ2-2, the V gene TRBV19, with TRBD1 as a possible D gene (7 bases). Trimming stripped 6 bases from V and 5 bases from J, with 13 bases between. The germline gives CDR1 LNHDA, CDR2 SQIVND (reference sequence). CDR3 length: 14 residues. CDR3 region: CASSQGGRTGELFF. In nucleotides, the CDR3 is TGTGCCAGTAGCCAGGGGGGCAGGACCGGGGAGCTGTTTTTT. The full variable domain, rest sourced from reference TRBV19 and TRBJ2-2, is DGGITQSPKYLFRKEGQNVTLSCEQNLNHDAMYWYRQDPGQGLRLIYYSQIVNDFQKGDIAEGYSVSREKKESFPLTVTSAQKNPTAFYLCASSQGGRTGELFFGEGSRLTVL.

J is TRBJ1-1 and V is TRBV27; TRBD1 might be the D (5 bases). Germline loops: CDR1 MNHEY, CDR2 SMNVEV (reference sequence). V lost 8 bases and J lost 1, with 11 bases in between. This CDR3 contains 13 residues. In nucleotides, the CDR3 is TGTGCCAGCCGGAAAACAGGGAACACTGAAGCTTTCTTT. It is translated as CASRKTGNTEAFF.

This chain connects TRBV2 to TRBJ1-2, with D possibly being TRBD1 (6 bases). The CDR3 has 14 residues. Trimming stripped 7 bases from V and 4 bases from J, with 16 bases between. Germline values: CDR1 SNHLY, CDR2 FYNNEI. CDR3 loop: CASTFIGGSYGYTF. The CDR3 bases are TGTGCCAGCACCTTCATCGGGGGCTCCTATGGCTACACCTTC.

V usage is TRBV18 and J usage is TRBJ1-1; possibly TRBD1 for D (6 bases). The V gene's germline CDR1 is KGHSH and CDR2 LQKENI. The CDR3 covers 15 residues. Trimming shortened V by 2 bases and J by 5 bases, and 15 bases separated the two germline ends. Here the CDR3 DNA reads TGTGCCAGCTCACCATCCCAACAGGGTGGAACTGAAGCTTTCTTT. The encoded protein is CASSPSQQGGTEAFF.

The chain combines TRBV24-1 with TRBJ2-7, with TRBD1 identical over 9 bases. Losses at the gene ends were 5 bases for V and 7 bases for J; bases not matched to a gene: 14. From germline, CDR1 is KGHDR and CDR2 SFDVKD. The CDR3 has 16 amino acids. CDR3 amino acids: CATSVNRDRECYEQYF. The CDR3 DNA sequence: TGTGCCACCAGTGTTAACCGGGACAGGGAGTGCTATGAGCAGTACTTC.

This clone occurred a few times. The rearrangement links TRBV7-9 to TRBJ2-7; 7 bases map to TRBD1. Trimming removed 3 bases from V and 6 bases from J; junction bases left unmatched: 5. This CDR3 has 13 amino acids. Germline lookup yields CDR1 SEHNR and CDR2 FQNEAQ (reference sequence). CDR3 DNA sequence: TGTGCCAGCAGCTTTGACAGGGACGGCGAGCAGTACTTC. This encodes CASSFDRDGEQYF.

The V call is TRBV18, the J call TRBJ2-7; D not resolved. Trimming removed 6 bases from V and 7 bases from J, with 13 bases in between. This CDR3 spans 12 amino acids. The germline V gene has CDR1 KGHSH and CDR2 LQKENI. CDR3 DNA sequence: TGTGCCAGCTCTGTGACGTTGGAGGAGCAGTACTTC. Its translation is CASSVTLEEQYF. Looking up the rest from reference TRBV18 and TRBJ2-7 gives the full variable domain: NAGVMQNPRHLVRRRGQEARLRCSPMKGHSHVYWYRQLPEEGLKFMVYLQKENIIDESGMPKERFSAEFPKEGPSILRIQQVVRGDSAAYFCASSVTLEEQYFGPGTRLTVT.

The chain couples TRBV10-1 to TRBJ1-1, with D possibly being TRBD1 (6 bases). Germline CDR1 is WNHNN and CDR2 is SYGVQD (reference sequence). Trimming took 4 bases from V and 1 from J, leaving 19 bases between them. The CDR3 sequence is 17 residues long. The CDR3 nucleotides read TGCGCCAGCAGTGGAGATCCAATGGGGGCCGGGAACACTGAAGCTTTCTTT. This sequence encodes CASSGDPMGAGNTEAFF.

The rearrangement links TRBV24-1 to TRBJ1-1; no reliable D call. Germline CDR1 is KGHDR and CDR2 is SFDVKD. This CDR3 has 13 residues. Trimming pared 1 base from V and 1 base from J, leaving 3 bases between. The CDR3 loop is CATSDFANTEAFF. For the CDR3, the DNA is TGTGCCACCAGTGATTTCGCGAACACTGAAGCTTTCTTT.

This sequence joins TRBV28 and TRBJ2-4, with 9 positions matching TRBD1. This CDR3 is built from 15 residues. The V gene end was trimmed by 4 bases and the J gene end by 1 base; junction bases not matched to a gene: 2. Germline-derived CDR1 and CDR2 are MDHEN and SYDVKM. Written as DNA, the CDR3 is TGTGCCAGCAGTTCCGGGACAGGGGCCAAAAACATTCAGTACTTC. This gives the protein CASSSGTGAKNIQYF.

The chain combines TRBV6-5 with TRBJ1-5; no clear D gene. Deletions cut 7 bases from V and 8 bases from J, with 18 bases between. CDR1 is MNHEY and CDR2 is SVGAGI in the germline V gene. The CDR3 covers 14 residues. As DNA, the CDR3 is TGTGCCAGCACCTCAACCCGGTCTAGGGAGCCCCAGCATTTT. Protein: CASTSTRSREPQHF.

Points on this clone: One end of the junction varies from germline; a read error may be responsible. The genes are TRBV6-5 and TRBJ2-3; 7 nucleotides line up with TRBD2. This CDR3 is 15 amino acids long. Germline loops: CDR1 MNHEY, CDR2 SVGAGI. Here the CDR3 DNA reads TGTGCCAGCACCGGGGAGGGGCGCCCCACAAATACGCAGTATTTT. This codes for CASTGEGRPTNTQYF.

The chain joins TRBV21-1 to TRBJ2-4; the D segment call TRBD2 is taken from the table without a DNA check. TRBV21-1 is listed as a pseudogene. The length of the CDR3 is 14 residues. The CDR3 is CASSRGLAKNIQYF. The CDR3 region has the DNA TGTGCCAGCAGCCGTGGACTAGCCAAAAACATTCAGTACTTC.

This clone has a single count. As DNA, the CDR3 is TGTGCCAGCAGTAAGACTAGAGATACGCAGTATTTT. This encodes CASSKTRDTQYF. The gene calls are TRBV11-2 and TRBJ2-3; weak D call: TRBD2 (6 bases). The CDR3 covers 12 residues. V shed 6 bases and J shed 5 bases, with 9 bases lying between them. Germline V gene lookup returns CDR1 SGHAT and CDR2 FQNNGV.

CDR3: CASSFTDRELTGELFF. CDR3 sequence (DNA): TGTGCCAGCAGCTTTACGGACAGGGAGTTGACCGGGGAGCTGTTTTTT. The chain is built from TRBV5-5 and TRBJ2-2; 8 bases align to TRBD1. This CDR3 has 16 residues. Trimming took 2 bases from V and 5 from J; bases not matched to a gene: 8. Germline CDR1 is SGHKS and CDR2 is YYEKEE (reference sequence).

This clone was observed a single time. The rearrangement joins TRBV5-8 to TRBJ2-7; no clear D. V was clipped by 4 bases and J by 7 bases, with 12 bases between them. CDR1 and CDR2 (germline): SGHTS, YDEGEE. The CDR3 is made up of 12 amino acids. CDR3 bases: TGTGCCAGCAGCCACCAAGGAGTTGAGCAGTACTTC. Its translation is CASSHQGVEQYF.

In nucleotides, the CDR3 is TGTGCCAGTAGTATAGCATGGGACCACAGCTCTGGAAACACCATATATTTT. This translates into CASSIAWDHSSGNTIYF. This chain uses TRBV19 with TRBJ1-3, with a tentative D call TRBD1 (5 bases). Germline CDR1 and CDR2: LNHDA and SQIVND (reference sequence). This CDR3 is 17 amino acids long. Trimming took 1 base from V and 0 from J, leaving 13 bases between them.

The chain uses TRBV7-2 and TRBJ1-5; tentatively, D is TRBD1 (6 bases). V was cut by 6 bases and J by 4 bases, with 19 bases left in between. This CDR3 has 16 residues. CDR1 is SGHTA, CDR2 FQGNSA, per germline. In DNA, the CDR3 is TGTGCCAGCAGTCCGAGGGCGGGGGCAGGGAATCAGCCCCAGCATTTT. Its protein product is CASSPRAGAGNQPQHF. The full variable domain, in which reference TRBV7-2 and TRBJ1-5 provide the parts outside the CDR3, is GAGVSQSPSNKVTEKGKDVELRCDPISGHTALYWYRQSLGQGLEFLIYFQGNSAPDKSGLPSDRFSAERTGGSVSTLTIQRTQQEDSAVYLCASSPRAGAGNQPQHFGDGTRLSIL.

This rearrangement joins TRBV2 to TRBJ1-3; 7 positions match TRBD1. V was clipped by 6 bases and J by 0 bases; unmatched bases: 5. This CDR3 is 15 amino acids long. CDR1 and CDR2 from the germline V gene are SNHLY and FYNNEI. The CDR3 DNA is TGTGCCAGCAGCGCTCGGACAGGCTCTGGAAACACCATATATTTT. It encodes CASSARTGSGNTIYF.

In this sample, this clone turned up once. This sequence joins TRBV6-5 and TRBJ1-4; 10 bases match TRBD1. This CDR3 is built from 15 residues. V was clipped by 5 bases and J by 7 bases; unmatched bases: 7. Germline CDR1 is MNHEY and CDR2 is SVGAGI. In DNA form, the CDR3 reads TGTGCCAGCAGTCTTCAGACAGGGGGCACTGAAAAACTGTTTTTT. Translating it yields CASSLQTGGTEKLFF.

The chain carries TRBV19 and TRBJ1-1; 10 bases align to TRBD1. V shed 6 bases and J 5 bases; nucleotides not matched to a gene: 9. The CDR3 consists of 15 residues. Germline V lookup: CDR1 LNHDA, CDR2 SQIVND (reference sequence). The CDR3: CASSPRQGAGTEAFF. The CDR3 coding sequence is TGTGCCAGTAGCCCACGACAGGGGGCGGGGACTGAAGCTTTCTTT.

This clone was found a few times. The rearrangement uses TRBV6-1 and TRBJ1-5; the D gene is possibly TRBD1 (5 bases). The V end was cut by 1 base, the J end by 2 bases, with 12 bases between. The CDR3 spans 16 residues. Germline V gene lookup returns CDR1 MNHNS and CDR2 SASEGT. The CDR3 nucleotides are TGTGCCAGCAGTGAAGGAGAGTTAGGGGGCAATCAGCCCCAGCATTTT. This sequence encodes CASSEGELGGNQPQHF.